This TCR beta chain was found in a study of naive and memory T cell subsets. V shed 7 bases, J shed 2 bases, and the junction held 5 bases outside the gene matches. The CDR3 consists of 13 residues. Germline V CDR1 and CDR2: SGHTA, FQGNSA. For blood and skin samples, reverse transcription used TCR alpha and beta constant primers. TCRdb fed the UMI-ligation and nested PCR reads into MiXCR, producing one record per CDR3 protein. The sample has 15,000 to 20,000 distinct CDR3 sequences, 8.5% to 10% seen once. Treatment denoted: skin biopsy from PPD injection site in Mantoux-positive individual. Cells were not sorted; total RNA input targeted about 1 to 1000 ng. Individuals with a positive Mantoux test gave biopsies from PPD-injected skin.

This receptor was identified in an adult in good health. Sequences were derived from skin, sampled from a tuberculin skin test site. The rearrangement joins TRBV7-2 to TRBJ2-7, with TRBD1 identical over 7 bases. The CDR3 loop reads CASTPGQTYEQYF. The CDR3 DNA follows: TGTGCCAGCACCCCGGGACAGACCTACGAGCAGTACTTC. Full variable domain (missing parts from reference TRBV7-2 and TRBJ2-7): GAGVSQSPSNKVTEKGKDVELRCDPISGHTALYWYRQSLGQGLEFLIYFQGNSAPDKSGLPSDRFSAERTGGSVSTLTIQRTQQEDSAVYLCASTPGQTYEQYFGPGTRLTVT.